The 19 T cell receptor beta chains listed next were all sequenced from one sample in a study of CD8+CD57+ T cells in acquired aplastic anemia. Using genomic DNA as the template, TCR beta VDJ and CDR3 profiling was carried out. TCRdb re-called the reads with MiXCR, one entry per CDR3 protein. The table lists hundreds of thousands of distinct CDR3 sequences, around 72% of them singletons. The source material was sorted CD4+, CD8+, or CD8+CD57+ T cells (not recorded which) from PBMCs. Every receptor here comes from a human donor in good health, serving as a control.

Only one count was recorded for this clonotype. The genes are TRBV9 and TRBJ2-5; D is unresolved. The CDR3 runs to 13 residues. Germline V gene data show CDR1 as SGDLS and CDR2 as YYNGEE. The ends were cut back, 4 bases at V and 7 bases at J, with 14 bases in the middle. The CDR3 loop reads CASSLGQQTTQYF. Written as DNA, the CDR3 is TGTGCCAGCAGCTTAGGGCAGCAGACGACCCAGTACTTC. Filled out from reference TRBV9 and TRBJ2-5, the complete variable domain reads DSGVTQTPKHLITATGQRVTLRCSPRSGDLSVYWYQQSLDQGLQFLIQYYNGEERAKGNILERFSAQQFPDLHSELNLSSLELGDSALYFCASSLGQQTTQYFGPGTRLLVL.

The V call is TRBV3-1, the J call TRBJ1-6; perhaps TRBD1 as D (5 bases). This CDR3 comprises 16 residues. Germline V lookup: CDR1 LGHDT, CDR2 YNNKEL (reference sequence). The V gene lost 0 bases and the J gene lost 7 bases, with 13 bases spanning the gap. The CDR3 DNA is TGTGCCAGCAGCCAAGATCTGGGACTTGGGAATTCACCCCTCCACTTT. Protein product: CASSQDLGLGNSPLHF.

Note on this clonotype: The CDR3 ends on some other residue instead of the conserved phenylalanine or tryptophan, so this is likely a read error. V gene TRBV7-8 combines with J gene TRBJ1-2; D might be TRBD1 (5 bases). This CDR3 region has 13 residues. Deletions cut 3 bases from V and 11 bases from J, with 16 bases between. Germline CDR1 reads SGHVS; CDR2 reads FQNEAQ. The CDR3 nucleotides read TGTGCCAGCAGCTTGACTGCACGGGGACGGTACACCTAC. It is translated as CASSLTARGRYTY.

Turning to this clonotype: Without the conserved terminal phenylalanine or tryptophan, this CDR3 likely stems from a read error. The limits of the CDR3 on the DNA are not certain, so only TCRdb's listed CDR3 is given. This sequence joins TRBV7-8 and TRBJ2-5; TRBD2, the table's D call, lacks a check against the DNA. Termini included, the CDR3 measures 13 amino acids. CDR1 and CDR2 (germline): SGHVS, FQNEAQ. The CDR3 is CASSDGTSGGQSS.

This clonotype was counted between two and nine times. CDR3 loop: CASSEGGVGASYEQYF. CDR3 nucleotide sequence: TGTGCCAGCAGCGAAGGTGGGGTCGGTGCCTCCTACGAGCAGTACTTC. The rearrangement links TRBV12-3 or TRBV12-4 to TRBJ2-7; D is unresolved. The CDR3 consists of 16 residues. Deletions cut 6 bases from V and 0 bases from J, with 18 bases between.

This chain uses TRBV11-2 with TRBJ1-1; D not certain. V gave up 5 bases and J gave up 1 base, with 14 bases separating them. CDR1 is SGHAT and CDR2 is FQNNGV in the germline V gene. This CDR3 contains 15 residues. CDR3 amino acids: CASSVPNAPNTEAFF. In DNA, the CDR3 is TGTGCCAGCAGCGTCCCAAACGCGCCGAACACTGAAGCTTTCTTT.

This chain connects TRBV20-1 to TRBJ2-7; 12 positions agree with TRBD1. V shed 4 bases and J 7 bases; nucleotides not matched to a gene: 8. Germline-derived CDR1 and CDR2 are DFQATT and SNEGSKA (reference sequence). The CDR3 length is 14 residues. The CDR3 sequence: CSATRDRGPHEQYF. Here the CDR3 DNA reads TGCAGTGCTACTCGGGACAGGGGGCCTCATGAGCAGTACTTC.

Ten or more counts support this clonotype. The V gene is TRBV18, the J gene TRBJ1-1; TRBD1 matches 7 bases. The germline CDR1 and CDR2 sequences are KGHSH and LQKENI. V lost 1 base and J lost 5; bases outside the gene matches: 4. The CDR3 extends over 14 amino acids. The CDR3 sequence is CASSPQGARTEAFF. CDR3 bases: TGTGCCAGCTCACCACAGGGGGCGAGGACTGAAGCTTTCTTT.

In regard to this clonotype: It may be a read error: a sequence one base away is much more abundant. The CDR3 spells CSARDRGVCTEAFF. The CDR3 nucleotides read TGCAGTGCTAGAGATCGTGGTGTCTGCACTGAAGCTTTCTTT. This chain uses TRBV20-1 with TRBJ1-1; no firm D call. With 0 bases removed from V and 4 bases from J, the gap between germline ends came to 12 bases. CDR1 is DFQATT and CDR2 is SNEGSKA in the germline V gene (reference sequence). There are 14 residues in the CDR3.

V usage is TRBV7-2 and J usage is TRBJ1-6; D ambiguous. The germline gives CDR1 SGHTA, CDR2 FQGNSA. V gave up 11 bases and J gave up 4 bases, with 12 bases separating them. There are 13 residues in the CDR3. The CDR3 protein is CAWTLGYNSPLHF. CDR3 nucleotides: TGTGCCTGGACGTTAGGGTATAATTCACCCCTCCACTTT.

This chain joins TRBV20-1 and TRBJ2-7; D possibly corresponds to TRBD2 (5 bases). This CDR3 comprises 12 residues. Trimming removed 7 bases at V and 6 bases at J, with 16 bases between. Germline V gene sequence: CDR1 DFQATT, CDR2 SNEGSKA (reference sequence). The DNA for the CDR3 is TGCAGTGTTGACGGGATGGTCGGCGAGCAGTACTTC. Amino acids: CSVDGMVGEQYF.

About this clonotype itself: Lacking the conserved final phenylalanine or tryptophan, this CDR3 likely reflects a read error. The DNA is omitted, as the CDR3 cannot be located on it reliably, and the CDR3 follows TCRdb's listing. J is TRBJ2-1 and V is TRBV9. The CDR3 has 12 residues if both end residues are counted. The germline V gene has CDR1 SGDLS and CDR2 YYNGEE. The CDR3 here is CASSLFEQYFGL.

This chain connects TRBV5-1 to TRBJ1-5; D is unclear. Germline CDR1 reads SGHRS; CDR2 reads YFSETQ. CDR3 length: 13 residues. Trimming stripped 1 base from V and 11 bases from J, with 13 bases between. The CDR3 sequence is CASSLTLSGTQHF. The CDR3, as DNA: TGCGCCAGCAGCTTGACACTCTCGGGCACCCAGCATTTT. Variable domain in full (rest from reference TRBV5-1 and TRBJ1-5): KAGVTQTPRYLIKTRGQQVTLSCSPISGHRSVSWYQQTPGQGLQFLFEYFSETQRNKGNFPGRFSGRQFSNSRSEMNVSTLELGDSALYLCASSLTLSGTQHFGDGTRLSIL.

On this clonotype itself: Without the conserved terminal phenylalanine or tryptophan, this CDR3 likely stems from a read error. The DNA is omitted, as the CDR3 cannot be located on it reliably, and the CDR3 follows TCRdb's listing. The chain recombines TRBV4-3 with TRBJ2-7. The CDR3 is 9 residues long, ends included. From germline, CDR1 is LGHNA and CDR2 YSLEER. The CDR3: CASSQGGGL.

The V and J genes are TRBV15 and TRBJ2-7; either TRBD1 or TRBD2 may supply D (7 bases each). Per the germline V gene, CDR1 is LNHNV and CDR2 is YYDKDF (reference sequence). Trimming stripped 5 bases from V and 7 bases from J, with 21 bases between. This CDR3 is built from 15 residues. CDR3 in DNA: TGTGCCACCAGCTCAACTAGGGCAGGGGGAGGGGAGCAGTACTTC. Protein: CATSSTRAGGGEQYF.

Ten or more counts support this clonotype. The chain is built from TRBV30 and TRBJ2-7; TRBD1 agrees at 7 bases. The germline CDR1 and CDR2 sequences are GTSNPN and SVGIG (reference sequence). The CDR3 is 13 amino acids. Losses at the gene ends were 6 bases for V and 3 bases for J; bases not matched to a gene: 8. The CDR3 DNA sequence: TGTGCCTGTACTACAGGGGAACTCTACGAGCAGTACTTC. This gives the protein CACTTGELYEQYF.

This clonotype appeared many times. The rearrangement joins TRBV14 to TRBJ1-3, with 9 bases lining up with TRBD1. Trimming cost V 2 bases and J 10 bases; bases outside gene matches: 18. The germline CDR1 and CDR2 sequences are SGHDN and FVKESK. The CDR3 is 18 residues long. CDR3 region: CASSQPDLGTGRSRTIYF. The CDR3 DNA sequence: TGTGCCAGCAGCCAACCGGATTTAGGGACAGGGCGGTCAAGGACCATATATTTT.

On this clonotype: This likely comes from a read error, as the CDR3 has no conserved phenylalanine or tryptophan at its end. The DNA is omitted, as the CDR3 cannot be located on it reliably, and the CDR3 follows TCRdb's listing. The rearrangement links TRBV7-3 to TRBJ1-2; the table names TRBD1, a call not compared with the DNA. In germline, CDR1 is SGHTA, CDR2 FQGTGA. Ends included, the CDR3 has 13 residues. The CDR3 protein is CASRLQGNYGYIS.

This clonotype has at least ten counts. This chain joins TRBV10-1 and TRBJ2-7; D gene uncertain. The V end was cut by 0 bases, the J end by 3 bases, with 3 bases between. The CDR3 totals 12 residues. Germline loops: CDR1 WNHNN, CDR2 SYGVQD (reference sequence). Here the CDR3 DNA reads TGCGCCAGCAGTGAGTCTGGCTACGAGCAGTACTTC. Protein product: CASSESGYEQYF.